The present TCR beta chain was sequenced within a study of OX40 agonist ivuxolimab in advanced cancers. Note on this clone: Its antigen is not identified.

Clones were sequenced by immunoSEQ multiplex PCR, and TCRdb holds only the in-frame ones, with some missing. This table holds around 21,000 clones, about 86% found once. Study outcomes and limitations: Undetermined was the antigen specificity of the expanded peripheral T cells.

This material consisted of CD4+ or CD8+ T cells sorted from blood, taken in a trial of the OX40 agonist ivuxolimab. The clonotype originates from an adult with an advanced solid tumor such as melanoma, head and neck, liver or kidney cancer.

This chain's CDR3 is CASSLRNRVDQPQHF. CDR3 bases: TGTGCCAGCAGCTTAAGGAACAGGGTGGATCAGCCCCAGCATTTT. This chain uses TRBV7-2 with TRBJ1-5; possibly TRBD1 for D (6 bases). The CDR3 has 15 residues. The V and J ends lost 2 bases and 5 bases respectively, with 13 bases between them. Germline V gene data show CDR1 as SGHTA and CDR2 as FQGNSA.